This TCR beta chain was recovered during a study of blood T cell repertoires in COVID-19. Sequenced by immunoSEQ multiplex PCR; TCRdb stores in-frame clones only, minus some. The data hold 200,000 or so clones, with 80% to 90% observed a single time. Germline V gene sequence: CDR1 PRHDT, CDR2 FYEKMQ (reference sequence). The V and J ends lost 3 bases and 0 bases respectively, with 5 bases between them. The CDR3 extends over 13 amino acids. In this sample, this clone turned up a few times. All enrollees were roughly 18 to 89 years old and from fewer than 25 US areas. The clonotype was recovered from a woman aged 18 to 35 in a cohort exposed to, infected with or recovered from COVID-19 (not recorded which). Source material: PBMCs or T cells enriched from blood (not recorded which). The genes are TRBV13 and TRBJ1-2; D ambiguous. CDR3 protein: CASSFVANYGYTF. The CDR3 nucleotides read TGTGCCAGCAGCTTCGTAGCTAACTATGGCTACACCTTC.